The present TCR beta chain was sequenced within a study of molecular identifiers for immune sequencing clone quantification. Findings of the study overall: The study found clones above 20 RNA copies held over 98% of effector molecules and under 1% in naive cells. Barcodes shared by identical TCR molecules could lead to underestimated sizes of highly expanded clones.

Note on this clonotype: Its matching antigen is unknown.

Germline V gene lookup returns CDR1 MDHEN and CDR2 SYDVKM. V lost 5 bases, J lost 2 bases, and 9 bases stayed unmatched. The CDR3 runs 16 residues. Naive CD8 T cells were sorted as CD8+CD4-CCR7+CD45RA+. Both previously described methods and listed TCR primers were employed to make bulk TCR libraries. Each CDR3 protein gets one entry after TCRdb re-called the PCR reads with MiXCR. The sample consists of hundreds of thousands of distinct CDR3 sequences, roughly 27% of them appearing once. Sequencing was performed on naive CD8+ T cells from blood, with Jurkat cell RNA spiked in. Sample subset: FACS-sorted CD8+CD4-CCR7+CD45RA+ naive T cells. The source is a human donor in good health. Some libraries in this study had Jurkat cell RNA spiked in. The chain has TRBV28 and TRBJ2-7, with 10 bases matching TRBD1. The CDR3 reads CASSNLPGQGPYEQYF. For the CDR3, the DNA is TGTGCCAGCAGTAACCTCCCGGGACAGGGGCCCTACGAGCAGTACTTC.